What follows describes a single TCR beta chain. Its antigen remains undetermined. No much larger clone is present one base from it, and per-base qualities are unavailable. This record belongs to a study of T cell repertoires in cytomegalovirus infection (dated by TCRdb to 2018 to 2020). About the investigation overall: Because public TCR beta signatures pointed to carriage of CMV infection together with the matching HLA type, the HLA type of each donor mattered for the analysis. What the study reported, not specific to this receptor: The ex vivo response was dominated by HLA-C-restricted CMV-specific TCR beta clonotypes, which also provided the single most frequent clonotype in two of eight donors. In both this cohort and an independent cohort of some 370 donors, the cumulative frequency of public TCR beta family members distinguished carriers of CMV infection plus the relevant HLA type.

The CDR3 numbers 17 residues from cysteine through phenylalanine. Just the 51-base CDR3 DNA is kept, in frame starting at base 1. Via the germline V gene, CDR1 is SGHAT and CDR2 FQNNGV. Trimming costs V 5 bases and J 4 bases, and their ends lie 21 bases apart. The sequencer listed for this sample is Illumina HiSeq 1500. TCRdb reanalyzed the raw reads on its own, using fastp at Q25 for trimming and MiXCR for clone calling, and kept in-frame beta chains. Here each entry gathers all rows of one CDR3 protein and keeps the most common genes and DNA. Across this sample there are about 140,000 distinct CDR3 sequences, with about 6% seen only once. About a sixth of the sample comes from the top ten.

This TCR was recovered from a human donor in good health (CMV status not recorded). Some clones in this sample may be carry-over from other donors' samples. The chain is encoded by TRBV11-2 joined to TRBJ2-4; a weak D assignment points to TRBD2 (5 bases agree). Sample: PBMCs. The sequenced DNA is TGTGCCAGCAGCCCTCGGGCGGGCCCCGGTCTTAAAAACATTCAGTACTTC. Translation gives CASSPRAGPGLKNIQYF. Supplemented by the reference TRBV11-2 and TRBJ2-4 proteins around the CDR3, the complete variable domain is EAGVAQSPRYKIIEKRQSVAFWCNPISGHATLYWYQQILGQGPKLLIQFQNNGVVDDSQLPKDRFSAERLKGVDSTLKIQPAKLEDSAVYLCASSPRAGPGLKNIQYFGAGTRLSVL.